A single TCR beta chain is shown here with its context. Its target is not known. What was amplified from RNA transcripts were TCR beta CDR3 regions. A set of HTBI primers served as the primers for a first-round RT-PCR of the TCR CDR3. TCRdb fed the multiplex PCR reads into MiXCR, producing one record per CDR3 protein. The repertoire holds about 400,000 distinct CDR3 sequences, more than 13% seen once, with roughly 33% in the top ten. The data stem from a study of T cells in Graves' hyperthyroidism and ophthalmopathy. Isolation of PBMCs was performed on approximately 10 ml fresh peripheral blood. The CDR3 covers 13 residues. Germline V lookup: CDR1 ENHRY, CDR2 SYGVKD. V was trimmed by 10 bases and J by 3 bases, leaving 12 bases between them. Study-level findings and limits: Model output signaled ophthalmopathy a median about 6.3 months ahead of onset.

The material sequenced was blood. This TCR was sampled from a woman aged 25 to 39 with Graves' hyperthyroidism. V is TRBV10-3 and J is TRBJ2-2; tentatively, D is TRBD2 (6 bases). The CDR3 coding sequence is TGTGCCACCACGGGAGATTACACCGGGGAGCTGTTTTTT. This sequence encodes CATTGDYTGELFF.